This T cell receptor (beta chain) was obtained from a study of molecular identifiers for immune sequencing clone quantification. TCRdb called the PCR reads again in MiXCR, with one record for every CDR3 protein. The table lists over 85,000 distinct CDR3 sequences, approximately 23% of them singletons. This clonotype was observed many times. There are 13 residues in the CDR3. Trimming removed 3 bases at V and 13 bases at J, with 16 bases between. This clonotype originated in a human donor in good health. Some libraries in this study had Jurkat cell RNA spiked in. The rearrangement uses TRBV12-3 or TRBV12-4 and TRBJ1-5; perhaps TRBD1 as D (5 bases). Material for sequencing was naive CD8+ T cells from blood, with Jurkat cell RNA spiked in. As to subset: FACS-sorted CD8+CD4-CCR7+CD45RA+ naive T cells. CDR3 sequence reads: CASSFPGWVDQHF. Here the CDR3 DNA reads TGTGCCAGCAGTTTCCCAGGGTGGGTTGATCAGCATTTT.